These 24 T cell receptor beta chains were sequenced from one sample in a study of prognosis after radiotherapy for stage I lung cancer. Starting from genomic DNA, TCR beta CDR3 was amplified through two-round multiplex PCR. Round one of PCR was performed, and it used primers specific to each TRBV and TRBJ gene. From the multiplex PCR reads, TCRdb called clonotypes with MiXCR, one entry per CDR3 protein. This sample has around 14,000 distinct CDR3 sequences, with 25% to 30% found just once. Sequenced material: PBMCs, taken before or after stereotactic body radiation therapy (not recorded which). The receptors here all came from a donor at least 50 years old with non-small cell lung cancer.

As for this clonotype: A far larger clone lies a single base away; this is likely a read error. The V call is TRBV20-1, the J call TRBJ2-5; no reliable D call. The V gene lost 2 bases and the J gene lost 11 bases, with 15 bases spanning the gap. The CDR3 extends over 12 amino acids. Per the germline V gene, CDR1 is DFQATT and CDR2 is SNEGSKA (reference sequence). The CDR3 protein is CSARLRFNEQYF. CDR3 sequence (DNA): TGCAGTGCTAGATTGCGGTTCAATGAGCAGTACTTC.

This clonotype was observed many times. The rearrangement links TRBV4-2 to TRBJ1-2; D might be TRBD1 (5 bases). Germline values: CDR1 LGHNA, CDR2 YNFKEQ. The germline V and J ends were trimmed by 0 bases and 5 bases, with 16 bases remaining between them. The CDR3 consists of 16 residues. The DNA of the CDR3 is TGTGCCAGCAGCCAAGATATGGGGGGGATCGGGTATGGCTACACCTTC. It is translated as CASSQDMGGIGYGYTF.

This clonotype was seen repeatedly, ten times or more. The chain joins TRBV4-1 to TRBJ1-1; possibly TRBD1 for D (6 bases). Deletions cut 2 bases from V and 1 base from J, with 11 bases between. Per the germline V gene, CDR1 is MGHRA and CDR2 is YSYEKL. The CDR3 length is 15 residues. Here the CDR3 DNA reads TGCGCCAGCAGCCAAACTGACAGGTGGAACACTGAAGCTTTCTTT. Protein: CASSQTDRWNTEAFF.

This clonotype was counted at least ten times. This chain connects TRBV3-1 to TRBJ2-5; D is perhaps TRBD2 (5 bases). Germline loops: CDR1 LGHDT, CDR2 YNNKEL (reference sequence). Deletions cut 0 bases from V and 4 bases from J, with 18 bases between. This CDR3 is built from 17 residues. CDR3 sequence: CASSQDHWRGKGETQYF. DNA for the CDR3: TGTGCCAGCAGCCAAGATCATTGGCGAGGGAAGGGAGAGACCCAGTACTTC.

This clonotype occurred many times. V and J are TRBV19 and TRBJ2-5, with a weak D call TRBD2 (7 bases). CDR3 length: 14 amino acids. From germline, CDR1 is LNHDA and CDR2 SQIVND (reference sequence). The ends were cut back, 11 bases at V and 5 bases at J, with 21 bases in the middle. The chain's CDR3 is CAGSSRGGWETQYF. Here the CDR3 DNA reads TGTGCCGGCTCCTCTCGCGGGGGCTGGGAGACCCAGTACTTC.

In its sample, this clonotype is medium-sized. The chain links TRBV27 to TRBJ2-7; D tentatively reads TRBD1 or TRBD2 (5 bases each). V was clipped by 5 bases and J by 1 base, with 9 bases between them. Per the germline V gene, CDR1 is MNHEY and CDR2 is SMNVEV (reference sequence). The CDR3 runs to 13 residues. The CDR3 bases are TGTGCCAGCAGTCAGGGACCTTCCTACGAGCAGTACTTC. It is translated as CASSQGPSYEQYF.

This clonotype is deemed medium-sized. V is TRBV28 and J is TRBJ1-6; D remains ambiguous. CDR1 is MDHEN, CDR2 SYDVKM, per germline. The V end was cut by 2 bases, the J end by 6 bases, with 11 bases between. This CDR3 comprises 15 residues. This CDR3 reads CASSLEGRSNSPLHF. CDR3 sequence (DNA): TGTGCCAGCAGTTTAGAGGGCAGAAGTAATTCACCCCTCCACTTT.

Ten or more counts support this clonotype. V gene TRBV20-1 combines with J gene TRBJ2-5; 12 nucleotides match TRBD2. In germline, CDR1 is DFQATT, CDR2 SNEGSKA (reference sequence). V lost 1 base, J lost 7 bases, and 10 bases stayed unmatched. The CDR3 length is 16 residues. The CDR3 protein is CSARGLAGGFRGTQYF. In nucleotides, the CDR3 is TGCAGTGCTAGAGGTCTAGCGGGAGGGTTTAGGGGGACCCAGTACTTC.

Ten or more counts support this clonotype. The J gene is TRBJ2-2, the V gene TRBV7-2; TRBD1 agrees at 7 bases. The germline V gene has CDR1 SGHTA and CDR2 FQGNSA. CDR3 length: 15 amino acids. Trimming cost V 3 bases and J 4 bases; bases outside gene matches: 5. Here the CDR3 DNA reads TGTGCCAGCAGCTTTATCAGGGGGTTCACCGGGGAGCTGTTTTTT. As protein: CASSFIRGFTGELFF.

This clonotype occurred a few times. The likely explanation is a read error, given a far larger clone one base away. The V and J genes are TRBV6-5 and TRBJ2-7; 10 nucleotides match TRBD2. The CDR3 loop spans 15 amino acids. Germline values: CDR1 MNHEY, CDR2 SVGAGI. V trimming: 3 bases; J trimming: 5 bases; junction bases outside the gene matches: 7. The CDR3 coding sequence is TGTGCCAGCAGTTATGCTAGCGGGAGTATCGACGAGCAGTACTTC. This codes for CASSYASGSIDEQYF.

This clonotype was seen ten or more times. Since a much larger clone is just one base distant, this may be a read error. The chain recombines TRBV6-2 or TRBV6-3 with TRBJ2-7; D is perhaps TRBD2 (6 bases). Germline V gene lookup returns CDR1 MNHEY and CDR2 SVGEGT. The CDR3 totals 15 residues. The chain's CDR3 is CATAGIERTRYEQCF. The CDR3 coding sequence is TGTGCTACGGCGGGGATAGAGAGGACCCGCTACGAGCAGTGCTTC.

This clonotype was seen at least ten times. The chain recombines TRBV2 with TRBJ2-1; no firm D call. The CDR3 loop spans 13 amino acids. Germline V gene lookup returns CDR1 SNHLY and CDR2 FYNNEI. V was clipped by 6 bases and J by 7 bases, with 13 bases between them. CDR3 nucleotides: TGTGCCAGCAGGGATTTAGACACTAATGAGCAGTTCTTC. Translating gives CASRDLDTNEQFF.

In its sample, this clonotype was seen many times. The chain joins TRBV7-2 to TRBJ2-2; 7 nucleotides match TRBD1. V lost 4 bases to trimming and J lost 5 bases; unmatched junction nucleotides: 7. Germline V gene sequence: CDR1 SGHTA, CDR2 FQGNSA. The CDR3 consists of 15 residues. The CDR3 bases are TGTGCCAGCAGCTCCCGACAGGGCCGGACCGGGGAGCTGTTTTTT. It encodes CASSSRQGRTGELFF.

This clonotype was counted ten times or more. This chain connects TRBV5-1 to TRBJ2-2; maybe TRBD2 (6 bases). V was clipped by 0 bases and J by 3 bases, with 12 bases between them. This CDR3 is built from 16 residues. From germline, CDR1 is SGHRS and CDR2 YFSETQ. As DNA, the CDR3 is TGCGCCAGCAGCTTGGAGGGCGGGATCTACACCGGGGAGCTGTTTTTT. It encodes CASSLEGGIYTGELFF.

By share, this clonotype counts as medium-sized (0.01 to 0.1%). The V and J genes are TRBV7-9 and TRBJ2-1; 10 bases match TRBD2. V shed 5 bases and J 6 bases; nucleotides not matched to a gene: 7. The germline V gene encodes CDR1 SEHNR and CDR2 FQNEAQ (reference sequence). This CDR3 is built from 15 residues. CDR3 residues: CASSLGASGSNEQFF. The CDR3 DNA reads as TGTGCCAGCAGCCTGGGGGCTAGCGGGAGCAATGAGCAGTTCTTC.

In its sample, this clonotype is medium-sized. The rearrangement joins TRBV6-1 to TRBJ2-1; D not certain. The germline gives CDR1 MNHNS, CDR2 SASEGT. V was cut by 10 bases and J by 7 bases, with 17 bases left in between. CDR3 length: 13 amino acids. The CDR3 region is CAIKVSEINEQFF. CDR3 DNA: TGTGCCATCAAGGTGTCTGAGATAAATGAGCAGTTCTTC.

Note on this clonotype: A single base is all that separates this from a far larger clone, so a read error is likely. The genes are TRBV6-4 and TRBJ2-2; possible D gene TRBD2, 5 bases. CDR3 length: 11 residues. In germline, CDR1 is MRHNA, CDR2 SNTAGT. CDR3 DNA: TGTGCCAGCAGGAATTCCGGGGATCTGTTTTTT. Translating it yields CASRNSGDLFF.

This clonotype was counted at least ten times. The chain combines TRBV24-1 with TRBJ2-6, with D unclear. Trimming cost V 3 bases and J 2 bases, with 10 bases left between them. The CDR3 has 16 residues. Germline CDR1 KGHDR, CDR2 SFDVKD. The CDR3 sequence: CATSDGRFAGANVLTF. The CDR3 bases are TGTGCCACCAGTGATGGCCGGTTTGCTGGGGCCAACGTCCTGACTTTC.

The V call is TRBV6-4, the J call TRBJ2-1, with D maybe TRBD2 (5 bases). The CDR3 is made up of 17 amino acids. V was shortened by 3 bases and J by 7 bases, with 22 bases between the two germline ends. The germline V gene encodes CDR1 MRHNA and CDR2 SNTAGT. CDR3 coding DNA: TGTGCCAGCAGTGAACGGGATTCCGGGATTTGGAATAATGAGCAGTTCTTC. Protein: CASSERDSGIWNNEQFF.

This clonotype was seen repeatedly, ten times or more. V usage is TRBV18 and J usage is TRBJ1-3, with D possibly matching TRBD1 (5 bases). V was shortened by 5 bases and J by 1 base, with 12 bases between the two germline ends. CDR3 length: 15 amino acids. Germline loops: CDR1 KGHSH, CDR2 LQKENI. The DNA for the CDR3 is TGTGCCAGCTCATACGCTCCAGGGTCTGGAAACACCATATATTTT. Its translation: CASSYAPGSGNTIYF. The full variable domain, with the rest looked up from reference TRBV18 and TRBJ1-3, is NAGVMQNPRHLVRRRGQEARLRCSPMKGHSHVYWYRQLPEEGLKFMVYLQKENIIDESGMPKERFSAEFPKEGPSILRIQQVVRGDSAAYFCASSYAPGSGNTIYFGEGSWLTVV.

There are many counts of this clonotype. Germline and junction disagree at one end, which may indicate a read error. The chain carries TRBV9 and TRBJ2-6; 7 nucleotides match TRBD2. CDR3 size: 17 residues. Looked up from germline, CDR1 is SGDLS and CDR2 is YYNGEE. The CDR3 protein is CASRVGRVGPGANVLTF. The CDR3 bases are TGTGCCAGCCGCGTAGGGAGGGTAGGACCTGGGGCCAACGTCCTGACTTTC.

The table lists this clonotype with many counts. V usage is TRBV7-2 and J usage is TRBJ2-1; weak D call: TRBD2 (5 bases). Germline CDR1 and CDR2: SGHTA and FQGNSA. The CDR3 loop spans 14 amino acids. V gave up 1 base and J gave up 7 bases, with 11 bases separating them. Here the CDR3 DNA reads TGTGCCAGCAGCTTAGTTGGCGAGGGTAATGAGCAGTTCTTC. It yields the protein CASSLVGEGNEQFF.

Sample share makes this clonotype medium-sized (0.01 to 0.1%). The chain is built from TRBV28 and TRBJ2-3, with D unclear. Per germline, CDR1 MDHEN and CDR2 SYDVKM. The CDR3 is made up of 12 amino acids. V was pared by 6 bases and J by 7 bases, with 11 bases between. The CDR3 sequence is CASSLDANTQYF. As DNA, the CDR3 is TGTGCCAGCAGCCTAGACGCAAATACGCAGTATTTT.

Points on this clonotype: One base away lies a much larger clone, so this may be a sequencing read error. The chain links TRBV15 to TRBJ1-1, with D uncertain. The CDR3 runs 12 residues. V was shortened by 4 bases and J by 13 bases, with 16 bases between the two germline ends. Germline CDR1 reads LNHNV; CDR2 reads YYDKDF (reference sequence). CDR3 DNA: TGTGCCACCAGCATCCAGAACACTGATGATTTCTTT. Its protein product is CATSIQNTDDFF.